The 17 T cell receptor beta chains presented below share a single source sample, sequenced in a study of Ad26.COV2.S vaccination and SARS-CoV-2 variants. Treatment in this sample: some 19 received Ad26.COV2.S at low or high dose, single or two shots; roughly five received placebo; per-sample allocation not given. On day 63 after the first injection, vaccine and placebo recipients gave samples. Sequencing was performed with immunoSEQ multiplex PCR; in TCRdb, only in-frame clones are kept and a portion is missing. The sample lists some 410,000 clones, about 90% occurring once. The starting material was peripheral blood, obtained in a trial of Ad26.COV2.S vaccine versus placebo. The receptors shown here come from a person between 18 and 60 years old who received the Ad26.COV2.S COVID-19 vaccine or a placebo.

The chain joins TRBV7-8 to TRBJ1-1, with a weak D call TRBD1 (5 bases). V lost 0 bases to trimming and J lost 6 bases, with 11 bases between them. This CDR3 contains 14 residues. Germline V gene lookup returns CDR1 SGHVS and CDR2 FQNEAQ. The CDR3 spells CASSLAQGKAEAFF. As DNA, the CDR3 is TGTGCCAGCAGCTTAGCGCAGGGTAAGGCTGAAGCTTTCTTT.

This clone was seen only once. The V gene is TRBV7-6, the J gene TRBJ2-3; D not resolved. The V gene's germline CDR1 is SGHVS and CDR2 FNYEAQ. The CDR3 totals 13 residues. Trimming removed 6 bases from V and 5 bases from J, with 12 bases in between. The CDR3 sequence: CASRGFGVDTQYF. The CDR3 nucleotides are TGTGCCAGCAGAGGATTTGGGGTAGATACGCAGTATTTT.

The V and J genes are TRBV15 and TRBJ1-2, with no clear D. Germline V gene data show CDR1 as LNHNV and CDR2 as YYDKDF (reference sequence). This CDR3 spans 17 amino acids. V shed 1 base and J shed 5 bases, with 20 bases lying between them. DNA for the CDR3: TGTGCCACCAGCAGAGTTATCAATGTTTGGGCTGAGTATGGCTACACCTTC. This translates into CATSRVINVWAEYGYTF. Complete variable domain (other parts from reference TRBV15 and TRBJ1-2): DAMVIQNPRYQVTQFGKPVTLSCSQTLNHNVMYWYQQKSSQAPKLLFHYYDKDFNNEADTPDNFQSRRPNTSFCFLDIRSPGLGDTAMYLCATSRVINVWAEYGYTFGSGTRLTVV.

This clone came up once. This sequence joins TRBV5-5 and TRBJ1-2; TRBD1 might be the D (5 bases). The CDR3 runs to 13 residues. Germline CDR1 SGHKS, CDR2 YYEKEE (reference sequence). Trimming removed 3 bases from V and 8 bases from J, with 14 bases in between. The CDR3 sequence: CASSSGPDRGYTF. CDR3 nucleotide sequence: TGTGCCAGCAGCTCGGGACCCGACAGAGGCTACACCTTC.

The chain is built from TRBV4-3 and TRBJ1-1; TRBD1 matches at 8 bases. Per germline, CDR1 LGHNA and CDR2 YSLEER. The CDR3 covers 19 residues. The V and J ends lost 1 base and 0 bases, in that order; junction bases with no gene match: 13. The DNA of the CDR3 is TGCGCCAGCAGCCAAGCGGGGGCCGGGACAGGACTTATGAACACTGAAGCTTTCTTT. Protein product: CASSQAGAGTGLMNTEAFF.

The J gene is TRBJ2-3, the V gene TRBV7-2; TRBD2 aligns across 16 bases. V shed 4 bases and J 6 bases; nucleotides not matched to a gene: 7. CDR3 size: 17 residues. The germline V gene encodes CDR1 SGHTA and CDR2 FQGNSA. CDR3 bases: TGTGCCAGCAGCTCTTCGGGACTAGCGGGGGGGTTGGATACGCAGTATTTT. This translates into CASSSSGLAGGLDTQYF.

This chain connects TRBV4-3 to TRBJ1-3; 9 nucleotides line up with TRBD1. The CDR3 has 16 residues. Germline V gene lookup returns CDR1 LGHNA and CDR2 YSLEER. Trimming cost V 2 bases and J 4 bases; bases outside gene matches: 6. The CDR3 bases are TGCGCCAGCAGCCAAACTAGGACAGGGGTAGGAAACACCATATATTTT. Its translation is CASSQTRTGVGNTIYF.

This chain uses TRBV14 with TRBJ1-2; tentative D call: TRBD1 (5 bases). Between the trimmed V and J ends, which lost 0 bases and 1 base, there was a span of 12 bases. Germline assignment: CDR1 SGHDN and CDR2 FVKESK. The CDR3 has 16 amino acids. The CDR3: CASSQDLGRSNYGYTF. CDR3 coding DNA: TGTGCCAGCAGCCAAGATCTGGGACGGAGTAACTATGGCTACACCTTC.

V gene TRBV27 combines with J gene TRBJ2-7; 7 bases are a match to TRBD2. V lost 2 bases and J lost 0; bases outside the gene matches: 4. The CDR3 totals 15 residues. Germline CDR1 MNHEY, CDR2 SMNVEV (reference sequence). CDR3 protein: CASSLRGVSSYEQYF. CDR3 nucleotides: TGTGCCAGCAGTTTACGGGGGGTCTCCTCCTACGAGCAGTACTTC.

CDR3 DNA: TGTGCCAGCAGCTGGAGCGGCAATGAGCAGTTCTTC. Its protein is CASSWSGNEQFF. This chain uses TRBV7-9 with TRBJ2-1; possible D gene TRBD2, 5 bases. The CDR3 has 12 residues. V lost 4 bases, J lost 6 bases, and 7 bases lay in between. Germline values: CDR1 SEHNR, CDR2 FQNEAQ (reference sequence).

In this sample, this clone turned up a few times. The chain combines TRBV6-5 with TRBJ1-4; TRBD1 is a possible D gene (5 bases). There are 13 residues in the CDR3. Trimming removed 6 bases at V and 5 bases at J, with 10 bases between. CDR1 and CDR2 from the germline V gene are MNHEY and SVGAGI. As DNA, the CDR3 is TGTGCCAGCAGATGGGACCGGAATGAAAAACTGTTTTTT. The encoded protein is CASRWDRNEKLFF.

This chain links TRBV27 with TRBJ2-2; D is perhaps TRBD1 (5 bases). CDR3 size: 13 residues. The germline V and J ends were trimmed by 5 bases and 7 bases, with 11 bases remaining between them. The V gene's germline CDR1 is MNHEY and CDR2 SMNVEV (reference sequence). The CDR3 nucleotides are TGTGCCAGCAGTGCCCAGGGTTTCGGGGAGCTGTTTTTT. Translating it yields CASSAQGFGELFF.

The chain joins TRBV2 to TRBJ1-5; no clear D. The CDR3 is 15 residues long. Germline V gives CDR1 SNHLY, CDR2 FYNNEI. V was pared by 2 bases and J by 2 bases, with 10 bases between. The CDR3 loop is CASSETPLGNQPQHF. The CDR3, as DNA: TGTGCCAGCAGTGAAACACCCCTCGGCAATCAGCCCCAGCATTTT.

In nucleotides, the CDR3 is TGTGCCAGCACCGTAAACAATGAGCAGTTCTTC. As protein: CASTVNNEQFF. The gene calls are TRBV12-3 or TRBV12-4 and TRBJ2-1; D call uncertain. The CDR3 runs 11 residues. Between the trimmed V and J ends, which lost 7 bases and 5 bases, there was a span of 6 bases.

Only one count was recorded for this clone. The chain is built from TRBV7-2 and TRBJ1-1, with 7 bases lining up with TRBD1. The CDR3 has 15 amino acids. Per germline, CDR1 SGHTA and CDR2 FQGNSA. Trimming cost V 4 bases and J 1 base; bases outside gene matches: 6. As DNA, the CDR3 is TGTGCCAGCAGCTCGATGACAGGGTCGAACACTGAAGCTTTCTTT. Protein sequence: CASSSMTGSNTEAFF. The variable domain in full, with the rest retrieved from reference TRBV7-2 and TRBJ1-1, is GAGVSQSPSNKVTEKGKDVELRCDPISGHTALYWYRQSLGQGLEFLIYFQGNSAPDKSGLPSDRFSAERTGGSVSTLTIQRTQQEDSAVYLCASSSMTGSNTEAFFGQGTRLTVV.

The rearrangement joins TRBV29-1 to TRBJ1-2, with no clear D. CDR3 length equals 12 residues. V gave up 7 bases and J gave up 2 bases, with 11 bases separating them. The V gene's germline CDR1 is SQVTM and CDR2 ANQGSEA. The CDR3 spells CSGNTANYGYTF. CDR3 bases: TGCAGCGGGAATACAGCGAACTATGGCTACACCTTC.

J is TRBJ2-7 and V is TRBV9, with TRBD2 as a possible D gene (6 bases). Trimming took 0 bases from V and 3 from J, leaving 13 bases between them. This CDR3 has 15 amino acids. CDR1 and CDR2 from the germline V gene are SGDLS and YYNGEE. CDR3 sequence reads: CASSVDWDSYYEQYF. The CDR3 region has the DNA TGTGCCAGCAGCGTAGATTGGGACTCCTACTACGAGCAGTACTTC.